This T cell receptor (beta chain) emerged from a study of CD8+CD57+ T cells in acquired aplastic anemia (dated by TCRdb to the late 2010s). Regarding the complete study: A mean of about 3 ug of DNA, ranging from roughly 0.19 to 27.4 ug, was extracted from sorted CD4+ and CD8+ cells. An average of roughly 9.8 million reads for CD4+ cells and 12 million or so reads for CD8+ cells was obtained from healthy donor samples.

General conclusions and limits of the study: Around 30 CD8+ CDR3 sequences were shared between patients and controls but appeared highly expressed in patients and within their immunodominant clones. No significant difference in CD8+ Simpson's diversity was found between patients and healthy controls (P=0.060).

The CDR3 runs 15 residues from the cysteine to the phenylalanine. The DNA shown is the 45-base CDR3, in frame from base 1. Clipping removes 3 bases from V and 2 bases from J, with 3 as the unmatched junction base count. The CDR1 and CDR2 encoded by the germline V gene are SQVTM and ANQGSEA. This clonotype is characterized as medium-sized (0.01 to 0.1%). The antigen it recognizes is unknown. Base qualities are not at hand, and no much larger clone is one base apart. TCR repertoires of sorted CD4+ and CD8+ blood T cells from severe aplastic anemia patients and healthy subjects were deep-sequenced in the study. Ficoll-Paque density gradient centrifugation was used to isolate peripheral blood mononuclear cells. Before DNA was extracted, CD4+ and CD8+ T cells were sorted using either FACS or magnetic beads. TCR beta VDJ combination and CDR3 sequence profiling used genomic DNA as the template. An Illumina HiSeq 2000 was the platform used for TCR repertoire sequencing. The authors' pipeline ran thus. TRBV/TRBJ rearrangement plots, CDR3 size and DJ length profiles, and Simpson's diversity index were used to evaluate the repertoires. Whichever DNA sequence was most abundant in the deep sequencing data was defined as the immunodominant clone. CDR3 amino acid sequences were screened for sharing across subjects and were compared with published repertoires and the VDJdb database. In TCRdb, the public reads were trimmed at Q25 with fastp and aligned with MiXCR, with productive beta chains retained. CDR3 protein duplicates are merged, each entry listing the most common genes and DNA. It is TCRdb's table, rather than the study itself, that gives the V and J calls and clone size. This sample comprises 35,000 to 45,000 distinct CDR3 sequences, around 63% of them detected only once. Less than 25% of the sample comes from the top ten.

The TCR was taken from a human donor in good health, serving as a control. The sequenced sample consisted of sorted CD4+, CD8+, or CD8+CD57+ T cells (not recorded which) from PBMCs. The chain employs TRBV29-1 and TRBJ2-3, and 12 junction bases match TRBD2. Read as DNA, the sequence is TGCAGCGTTGACACTAGCGGGGGGCTCACAGATACGCAGTATTTT. This is translated as CSVDTSGGLTDTQYF.